The clone carrying this T cell receptor (beta chain) was counted once. Under the authors' procedure: Amplification from reference gene primers served as the basis for estimated nucleated cell counts. Clones were read by immunoSEQ multiplex PCR, and TCRdb kept only the in-frame ones, dropping some. That table is the source of V, J and clone size, and D and trimming were worked out from the DNA. The data contain some 290,000 clones, around 87% of them singletons. In germline, CDR1 is SGHVS, CDR2 FNYEAQ. The CDR3 sequence is 17 residues long. With 1 base clipped from V and 5 bases from J, the junction kept 10 bases outside the gene matches. These data belong to a study of blood T cell repertoires in COVID-19. Study-wide context: Acute-phase and convalescent COVID-19 samples originated in the United States, Italy and Spain.

The sequenced sample was peripheral blood. The V and J genes are TRBV7-6 and TRBJ2-5, with 10 bases matching TRBD1. The source of this sequence is a man aged 18-30 years with active or convalescent COVID-19. The CDR3 loop reads CASSLVGGTGEAETQYF. DNA for the CDR3: TGTGCCAGCAGCTTAGTGGGGGGGACAGGGGAAGCGGAGACCCAGTACTTC.